The 15 T cell receptor beta chains below were found in one sample sequenced in a study of T cell responses to AZD1222 COVID-19 vaccine. The table came from immunoSEQ multiplex PCR; TCRdb's copy has only in-frame clones and leaves some out. The table has about 88,000 clones, roughly nine tenths seen once. The specimen comprised peripheral blood, sampled on day 0 of AZD1222 vaccination. These receptors came from an adult in good health.

A single count supports this clone. The J gene is TRBJ2-3, the V gene TRBV9; D gene uncertain. Deletions cut 0 bases from V and 2 bases from J, with 13 bases between. The CDR3 loop spans 16 amino acids. Germline V gene sequence: CDR1 SGDLS, CDR2 YYNGEE. The CDR3 protein is CASSVAPQNPTDTQYF. For the CDR3, the DNA is TGTGCCAGCAGCGTAGCCCCGCAAAATCCCACAGATACGCAGTATTTT.

Comment on this clone: The sample has other DNA sequences that encode this CDR3 too. The chain couples TRBV18 to TRBJ2-7; D remains ambiguous. The germline gives CDR1 KGHSH, CDR2 LQKENI. The V gene lost 0 bases and the J gene lost 6 bases, with 15 bases spanning the gap. The CDR3 covers 15 residues. The CDR3 loop reads CASSPPGLGASEQYF. Here the CDR3 DNA reads TGTGCCAGCTCACCACCGGGTCTCGGTGCATCCGAGCAGTACTTC.

The chain joins TRBV7-3 to TRBJ2-1, with 7 bases matching TRBD2. The CDR3 covers 16 residues. V lost 5 bases and J lost 3; bases outside the gene matches: 10. Germline lookup yields CDR1 SGHTA and CDR2 FQGTGA. In nucleotides, the CDR3 is TGTGCCAGCAGCGCATCCCCGGGACTAAACTACAATGAGCAGTTCTTC. Translating it yields CASSASPGLNYNEQFF.

In DNA form, the CDR3 reads TGTGCCAGCAGTTATGGAGGGAGTGGGGCCAACGTCCTGACTTTC. Its translation: CASSYGGSGANVLTF. The genes are TRBV6-2 or TRBV6-3 and TRBJ2-6; D is possibly TRBD2 (6 bases). Germline values: CDR1 MNHEY, CDR2 SVGEGT. The V end lost 3 bases, the J end lost 3 bases, and 9 bases lay between the germline ends. This CDR3 spans 15 amino acids.

To note about this clone: An end of the junction does not agree with germline; a read error may underlie this. V and J are TRBV4-3 and TRBJ1-3, with unresolved D. CDR3 length: 15 amino acids. Germline CDR1 is LGHNA and CDR2 is YSLEER. CDR3 nucleotide sequence: TGCGCCAGCAGCCAAGGGGTCAGAAATGGATACACCATATATTTT. The encoded protein is CASSQGVRNGYTIYF.

The chain is built from TRBV6-2 or TRBV6-3 and TRBJ1-6; perhaps TRBD1 as D (5 bases). CDR3 length: 16 residues. Germline loops: CDR1 MNHEY, CDR2 SVGEGT. V was trimmed by 5 bases and J by 3 bases, leaving 14 bases between them. In DNA form, the CDR3 reads TGTGCCAGCAGTCCCGGGACGATAGTCTATAATTCACCCCTCCACTTT. As protein: CASSPGTIVYNSPLHF.

The chain carries TRBV6-2 or TRBV6-3 and TRBJ2-1, with a weak D call TRBD2 (6 bases). Trimming stripped 0 bases from V and 6 bases from J, with 15 bases between. This CDR3 comprises 16 residues. CDR1 is MNHEY and CDR2 is SVGEGT in the germline V gene. The CDR3 is CASSYSPREYSNEQFF. The DNA for the CDR3 is TGTGCCAGCAGTTACTCCCCCCGGGAGTATTCCAATGAGCAGTTCTTC.

This chain joins TRBV19 and TRBJ2-5, with a weak D call TRBD2 (6 bases). The CDR3 contains 13 residues. CDR1 is LNHDA, CDR2 SQIVND, per germline (reference sequence). V lost 5 bases and J lost 5, with 12 bases in between. The CDR3 here is CASSPRERETQYF. The CDR3 region has the DNA TGTGCCAGTAGTCCGCGGGAAAGGGAGACCCAGTACTTC. The whole variable domain, filled in from reference TRBV19 and TRBJ2-5, reads DGGITQSPKYLFRKEGQNVTLSCEQNLNHDAMYWYRQDPGQGLRLIYYSQIVNDFQKGDIAEGYSVSREKKESFPLTVTSAQKNPTAFYLCASSPRERETQYFGPGTRLLVL.

This clone was observed a single time. The J gene is TRBJ2-7, the V gene TRBV5-6, with unresolved D. This CDR3 is 12 amino acids long. Germline V gene lookup returns CDR1 SGHDT and CDR2 YYEEEE. The V and J ends lost 1 base and 2 bases respectively, with 4 bases between them. The CDR3 region has the DNA TGTGCCAGCAGCTTGAATGCCTACGAGCAGTACTTC. Translated, it gives CASSLNAYEQYF. Variable domain in full (rest from reference TRBV5-6 and TRBJ2-7): DAGVTQSPTHLIKTRGQQVTLRCSPKSGHDTVSWYQQALGQGPQFIFQYYEEEERQRGNFPDRFSGHQFPNYSSELNVNALLLGDSALYLCASSLNAYEQYFGPGTRLTVT.

This chain links TRBV6-5 with TRBJ2-5, with 7 bases fitting TRBD1. Germline trimming cut 6 bases from V and 3 bases from J; bases unmatched to any gene: 7. The germline V gene has CDR1 MNHEY and CDR2 SVGAGI. The CDR3 is made up of 14 amino acids. The CDR3 here is CASRLGTEKETQYF. The CDR3 DNA follows: TGTGCCAGCAGACTTGGGACAGAAAAAGAGACCCAGTACTTC.

This clone is a singleton in its sample. CDR3: CASSFRGQGLVWTGEQYF. The CDR3 DNA reads TGTGCCAGCAGTTTTCGTGGACAGGGGTTGGTATGGACGGGCGAGCAGTACTTC. The J gene is TRBJ2-7, the V gene TRBV28, with 9 bases identical to TRBD1. This CDR3 region has 18 residues. V was clipped by 3 bases and J by 6 bases; unmatched bases: 18. In germline, CDR1 is MDHEN, CDR2 SYDVKM.

The J gene is TRBJ2-2, the V gene TRBV27; D call uncertain. Germline CDR1 and CDR2: MNHEY and SMNVEV (reference sequence). There are 16 residues in the CDR3. V was cut by 3 bases and J by 2 bases, with 13 bases left in between. The DNA for the CDR3 is TGTGCCAGCAGTTTGATCGGATTCTCAAACACCGGGGAGCTGTTTTTT. The encoded protein is CASSLIGFSNTGELFF.

The V and J genes are TRBV9 and TRBJ2-3; 14 nucleotides agree with TRBD2. This CDR3 is built from 18 residues. The V gene end was trimmed by 6 bases and the J gene end by 4 bases; junction bases not matched to a gene: 13. Germline values: CDR1 SGDLS, CDR2 YYNGEE. CDR3 region: CASIPGMGLAGVADTQYF. CDR3 DNA sequence: TGTGCCAGCATCCCGGGGATGGGACTAGCGGGAGTTGCAGATACGCAGTATTTT.

V and J are TRBV28 and TRBJ2-7; perhaps TRBD1 as D (5 bases). CDR3 length: 12 residues. V lost 6 bases and J 0 bases, leaving 6 bases between the germline ends. Germline lookup yields CDR1 MDHEN and CDR2 SYDVKM. The CDR3 sequence: CASRTVSYEQYF. As DNA, the CDR3 is TGTGCCAGCAGGACAGTCTCCTACGAGCAGTACTTC.

The chain has TRBV28 and TRBJ1-4; 8 bases are shared with TRBD1. Germline trimming cut 7 bases from V and 4 bases from J; bases unmatched to any gene: 20. In germline, CDR1 is MDHEN, CDR2 SYDVKM. This CDR3 is built from 19 residues. DNA for the CDR3: TGTGCCAGCACCCGGCCCGGGCAGGGGGCAACCGGGGGTAATGAAAAACTGTTTTTT. Translated, it gives CASTRPGQGATGGNEKLFF.